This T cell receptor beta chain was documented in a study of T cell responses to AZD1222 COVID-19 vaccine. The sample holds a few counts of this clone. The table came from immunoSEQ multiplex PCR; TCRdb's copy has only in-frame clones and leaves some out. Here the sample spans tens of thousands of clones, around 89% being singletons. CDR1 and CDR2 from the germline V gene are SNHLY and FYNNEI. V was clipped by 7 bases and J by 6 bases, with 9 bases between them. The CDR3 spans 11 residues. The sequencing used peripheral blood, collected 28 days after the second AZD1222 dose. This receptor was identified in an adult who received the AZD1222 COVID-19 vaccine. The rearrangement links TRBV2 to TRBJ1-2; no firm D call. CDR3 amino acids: CASTLEDGYTF. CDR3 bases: TGTGCCAGCACCCTTGAGGATGGCTACACCTTC.